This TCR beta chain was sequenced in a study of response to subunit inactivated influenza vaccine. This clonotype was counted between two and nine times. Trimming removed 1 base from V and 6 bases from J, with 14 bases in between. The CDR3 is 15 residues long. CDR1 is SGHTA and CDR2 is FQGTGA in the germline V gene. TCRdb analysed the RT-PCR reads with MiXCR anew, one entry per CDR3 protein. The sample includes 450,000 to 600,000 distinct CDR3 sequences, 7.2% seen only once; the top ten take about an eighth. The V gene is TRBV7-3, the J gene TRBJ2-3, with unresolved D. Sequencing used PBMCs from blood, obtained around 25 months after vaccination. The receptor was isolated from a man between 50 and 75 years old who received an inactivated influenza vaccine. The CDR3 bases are TGTGCCAGCAGCTTAAGTCCTGCCGGTTTCGATACGCAGTATTTT. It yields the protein CASSLSPAGFDTQYF.